This TCR beta chain was identified during a study of blood T cell repertoires in COVID-19. Profiled with immunoSEQ multiplex PCR; TCRdb holds only in-frame clones, not every one. The table has some 180,000 clones, approximately 79% seen once; the top ten hold 13%. V dropped 1 base and J dropped 2 bases, with 15 bases sitting between them. CDR3 length equals 16 residues. Germline V gene lookup returns CDR1 LGHNA and CDR2 YSLEER. The chain has TRBV4-3 and TRBJ2-7; a possible D gene is TRBD1 (5 bases). This TCR was sampled from a man between 45 and 60 years old who had recovered from COVID-19. The sample consisted of peripheral blood. CDR3 bases: TGCGCCAGCAGCCAAGGGGCAGCCGTAGGGGCCTACGAGCAGTACTTC. This sequence encodes CASSQGAAVGAYEQYF.